This TCR beta chain appears in the sequencing data of a study of CD8 T cells in Susac syndrome. Reverse transcription of about 0.45 to 1 ug RNA was performed with random hexamers. With immunoSEQ multiplex PCR, TCR beta CDR3 was amplified across 54 Vbeta and 13 Jbeta. TCRdb itself ran the immunoSEQ multiplex PCR reads through MiXCR, one entry per CDR3 protein. The table has about 150,000 distinct CDR3 sequences, about 95% seen once; the top ten hold roughly 0.15%. The V gene lost 6 bases and the J gene lost 2 bases, with 14 bases spanning the gap. Germline V lookup: CDR1 SNHLY, CDR2 FYNNEI. This CDR3 is 14 amino acids long.

This receptor was identified in a human donor with multiple sclerosis. V gene TRBV2 combines with J gene TRBJ2-7; either TRBD1 or TRBD2 may fit D (5 bases each). The sequenced sample consisted of CD8+ T cells from PBMCs. For the CDR3, the DNA is TGTGCCAGCAGAACCGGGACGTCAGCCTACGAGCAGTACGTC. Protein sequence: CASRTGTSAYEQYV.